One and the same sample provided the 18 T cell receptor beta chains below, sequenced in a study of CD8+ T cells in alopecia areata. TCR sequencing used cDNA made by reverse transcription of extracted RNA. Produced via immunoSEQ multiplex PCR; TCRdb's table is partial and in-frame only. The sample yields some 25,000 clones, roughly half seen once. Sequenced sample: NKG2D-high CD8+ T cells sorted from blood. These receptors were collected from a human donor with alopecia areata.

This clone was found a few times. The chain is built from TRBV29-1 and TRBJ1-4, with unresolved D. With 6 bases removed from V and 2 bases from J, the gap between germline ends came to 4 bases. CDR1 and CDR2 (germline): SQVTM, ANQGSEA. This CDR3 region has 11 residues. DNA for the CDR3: TGCAGCGTCGGGACTAATGAAAAACTGTTTTTT. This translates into CSVGTNEKLFF.

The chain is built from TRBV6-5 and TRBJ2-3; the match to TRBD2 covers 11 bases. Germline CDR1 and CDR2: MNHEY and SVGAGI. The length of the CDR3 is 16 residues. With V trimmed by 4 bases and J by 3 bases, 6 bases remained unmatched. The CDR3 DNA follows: TGTGCCAGCAGTTTAACTAGCGGGAGAATAACAGATACGCAGTATTTT. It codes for CASSLTSGRITDTQYF.

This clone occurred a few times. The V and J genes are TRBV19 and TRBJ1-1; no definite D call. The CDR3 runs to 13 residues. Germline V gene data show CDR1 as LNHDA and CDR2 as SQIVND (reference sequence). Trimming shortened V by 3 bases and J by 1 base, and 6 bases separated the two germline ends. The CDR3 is CASSIWGNTEAFF. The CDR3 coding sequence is TGTGCCAGTAGTATCTGGGGGAACACTGAAGCTTTCTTT.

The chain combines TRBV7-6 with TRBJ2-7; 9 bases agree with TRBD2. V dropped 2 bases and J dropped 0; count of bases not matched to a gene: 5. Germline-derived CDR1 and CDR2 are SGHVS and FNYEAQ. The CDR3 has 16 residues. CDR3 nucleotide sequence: TGTGCCAGCAGCTTAAAGACTAGCGGAGACTCCTACGAGCAGTACTTC. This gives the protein CASSLKTSGDSYEQYF.

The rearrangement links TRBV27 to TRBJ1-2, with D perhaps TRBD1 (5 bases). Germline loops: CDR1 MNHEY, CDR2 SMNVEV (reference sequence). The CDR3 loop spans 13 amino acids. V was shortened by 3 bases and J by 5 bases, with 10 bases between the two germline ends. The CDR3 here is CASSLSGLYGYTF. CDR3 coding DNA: TGTGCCAGCAGTTTGTCAGGGCTTTATGGCTACACCTTC.

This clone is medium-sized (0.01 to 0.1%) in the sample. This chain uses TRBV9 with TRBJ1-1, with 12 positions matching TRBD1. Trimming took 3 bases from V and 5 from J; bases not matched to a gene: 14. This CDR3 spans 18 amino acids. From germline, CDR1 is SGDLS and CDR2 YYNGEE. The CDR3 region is CASSATWGTGGAQTEAFF. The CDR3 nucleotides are TGTGCCAGCAGCGCGACCTGGGGGACAGGGGGCGCGCAAACTGAAGCTTTCTTT.

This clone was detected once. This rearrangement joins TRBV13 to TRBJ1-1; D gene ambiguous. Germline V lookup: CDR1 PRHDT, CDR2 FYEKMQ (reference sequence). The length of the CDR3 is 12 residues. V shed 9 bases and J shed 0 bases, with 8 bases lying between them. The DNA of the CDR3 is TGTGCCAGAACAAGGGTGAACACTGAAGCTTTCTTT. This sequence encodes CARTRVNTEAFF. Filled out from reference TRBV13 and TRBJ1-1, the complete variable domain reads AAGVIQSPRHLIKEKRETATLKCYPIPRHDTVYWYQQGPGQDPQFLISFYEKMQSDKGSIPDRFSAQQFSDYHSELNMSSLELGDSALYFCARTRVNTEAFFGQGTRLTVV.

CDR3 sequence: CASSLLPVTGTVPSSGNTIYF. In DNA, the CDR3 is TGCGCCAGCAGCCTTCTTCCGGTAACAGGGACGGTCCCTAGCTCTGGAAACACCATATATTTT. V gene TRBV5-1 combines with J gene TRBJ1-3; TRBD1 might be the D (6 bases). Trimming removed 4 bases at V and 0 bases at J, with 29 bases between. The CDR3 covers 21 residues. Germline V CDR1 and CDR2: SGHRS, YFSETQ.

CDR3 amino acids: CASSGTGLTEQYF. Here the CDR3 DNA reads TGTGCCAGTAGCGGGACAGGGCTAACCGAGCAGTACTTC. The V call is TRBV19, the J call TRBJ2-7; 9 positions match TRBD1. The CDR3 covers 13 residues. Germline trimming cut 6 bases from V and 6 bases from J; bases unmatched to any gene: 6. The V gene's germline CDR1 is LNHDA and CDR2 SQIVND (reference sequence). Filled out from reference TRBV19 and TRBJ2-7, the complete variable domain reads DGGITQSPKYLFRKEGQNVTLSCEQNLNHDAMYWYRQDPGQGLRLIYYSQIVNDFQKGDIAEGYSVSREKKESFPLTVTSAQKNPTAFYLCASSGTGLTEQYFGPGTRLTVT.

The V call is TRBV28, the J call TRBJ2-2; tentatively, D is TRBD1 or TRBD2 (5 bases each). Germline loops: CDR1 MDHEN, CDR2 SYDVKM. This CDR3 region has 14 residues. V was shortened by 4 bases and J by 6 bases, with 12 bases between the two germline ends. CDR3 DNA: TGTGCCAGCAGTTCCCCCGTGGGGGCCGGGGAGCTGTTTTTT. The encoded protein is CASSSPVGAGELFF. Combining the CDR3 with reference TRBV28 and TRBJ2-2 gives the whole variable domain DVKVTQSSRYLVKRTGEKVFLECVQDMDHENMFWYRQDPGLGLRLIYFSYDVKMKEKGDIPEGYSVSREKKERFSLILESASTNQTSMYLCASSSPVGAGELFFGEGSRLTVL.

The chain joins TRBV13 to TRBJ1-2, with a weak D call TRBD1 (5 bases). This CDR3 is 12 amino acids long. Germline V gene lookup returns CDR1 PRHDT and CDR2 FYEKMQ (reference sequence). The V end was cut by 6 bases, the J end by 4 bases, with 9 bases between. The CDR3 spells CASSGQGYGYTF. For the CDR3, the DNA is TGTGCCAGCAGTGGGCAGGGCTATGGCTACACCTTC.

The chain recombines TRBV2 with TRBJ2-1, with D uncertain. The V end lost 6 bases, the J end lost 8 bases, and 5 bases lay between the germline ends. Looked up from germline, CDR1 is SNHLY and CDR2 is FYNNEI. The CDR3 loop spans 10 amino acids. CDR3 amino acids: CASSLHEQFF. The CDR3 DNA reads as TGTGCCAGCAGCCTCCATGAGCAGTTCTTC.

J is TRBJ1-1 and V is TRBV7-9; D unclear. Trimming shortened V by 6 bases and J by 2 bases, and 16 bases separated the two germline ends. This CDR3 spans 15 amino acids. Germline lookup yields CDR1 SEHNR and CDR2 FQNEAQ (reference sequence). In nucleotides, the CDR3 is TGTGCCAGCAGTTCCCAGAAAGAGCGAAACACTGAAGCTTTCTTT. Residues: CASSSQKERNTEAFF. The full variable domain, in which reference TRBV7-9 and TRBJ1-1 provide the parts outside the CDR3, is DTGVSQNPRHKITKRGQNVTFRCDPISEHNRLYWYRQTLGQGPEFLTYFQNEAQLEKSRLLSDRFSAERPKGSFSTLEIQRTEQGDSAMYLCASSSQKERNTEAFFGQGTRLTVV.

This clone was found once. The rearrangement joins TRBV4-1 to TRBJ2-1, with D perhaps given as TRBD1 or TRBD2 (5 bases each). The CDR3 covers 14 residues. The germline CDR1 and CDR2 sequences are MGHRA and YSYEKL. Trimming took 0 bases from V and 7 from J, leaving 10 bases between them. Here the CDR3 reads CASSQDWGGNEQFF. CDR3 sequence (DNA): TGCGCCAGCAGCCAAGACTGGGGCGGGAATGAGCAGTTCTTC.

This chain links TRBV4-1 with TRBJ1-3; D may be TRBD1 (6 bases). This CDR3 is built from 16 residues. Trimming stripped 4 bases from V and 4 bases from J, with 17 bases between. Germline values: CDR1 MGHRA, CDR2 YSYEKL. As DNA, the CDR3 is TGCGCCAGCAGCCGCTACCTCCTGGGGGCGGGAAACACCATATATTTT. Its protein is CASSRYLLGAGNTIYF.

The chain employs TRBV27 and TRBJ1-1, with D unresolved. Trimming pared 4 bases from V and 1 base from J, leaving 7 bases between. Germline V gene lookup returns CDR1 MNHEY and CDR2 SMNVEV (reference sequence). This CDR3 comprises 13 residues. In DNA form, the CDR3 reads TGTGCCAGCAGTTGGAGCCAGAACACTGAAGCTTTCTTT. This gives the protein CASSWSQNTEAFF.

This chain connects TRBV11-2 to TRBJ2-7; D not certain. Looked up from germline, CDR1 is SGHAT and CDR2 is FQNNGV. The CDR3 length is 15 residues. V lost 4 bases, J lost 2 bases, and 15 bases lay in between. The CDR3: CASSYSATPTYEQYF. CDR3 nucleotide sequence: TGTGCCAGCAGCTACTCGGCGACGCCAACCTACGAGCAGTACTTC.

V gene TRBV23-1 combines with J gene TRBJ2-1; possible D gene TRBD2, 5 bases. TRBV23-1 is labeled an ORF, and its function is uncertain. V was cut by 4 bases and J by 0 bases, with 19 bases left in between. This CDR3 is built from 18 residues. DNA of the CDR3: TGCGCCAGCAGTCCCAGTAGAGGGCTCCTATGCTCCTACAATGAGCAGTTCTTC. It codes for CASSPSRGLLCSYNEQFF.